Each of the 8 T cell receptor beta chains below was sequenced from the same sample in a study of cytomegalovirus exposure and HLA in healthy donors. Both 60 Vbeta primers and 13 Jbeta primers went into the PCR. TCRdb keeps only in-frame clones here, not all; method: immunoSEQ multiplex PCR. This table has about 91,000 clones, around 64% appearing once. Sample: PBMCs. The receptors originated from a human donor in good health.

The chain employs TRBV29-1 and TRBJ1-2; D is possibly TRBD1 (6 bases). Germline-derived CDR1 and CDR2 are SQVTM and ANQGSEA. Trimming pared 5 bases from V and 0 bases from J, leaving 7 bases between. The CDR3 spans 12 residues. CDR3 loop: CSVWGPNYGYTF. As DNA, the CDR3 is TGCAGCGTTTGGGGGCCTAACTATGGCTACACCTTC.

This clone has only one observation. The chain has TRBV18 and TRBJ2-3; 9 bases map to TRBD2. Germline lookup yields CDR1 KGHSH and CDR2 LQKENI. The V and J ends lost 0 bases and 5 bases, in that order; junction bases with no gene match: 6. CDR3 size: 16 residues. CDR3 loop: CASSPPAGGLVDTQYF. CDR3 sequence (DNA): TGTGCCAGCTCACCACCGGCGGGGGGGCTTGTAGATACGCAGTATTTT.

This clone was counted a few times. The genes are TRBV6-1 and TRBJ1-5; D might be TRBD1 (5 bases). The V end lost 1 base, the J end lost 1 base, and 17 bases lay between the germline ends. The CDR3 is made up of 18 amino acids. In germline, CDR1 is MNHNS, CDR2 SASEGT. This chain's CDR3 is CASSEVGWGVASNQPQHF. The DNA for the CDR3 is TGTGCCAGCAGTGAAGTTGGGTGGGGGGTGGCGAGCAATCAGCCCCAGCATTTT.

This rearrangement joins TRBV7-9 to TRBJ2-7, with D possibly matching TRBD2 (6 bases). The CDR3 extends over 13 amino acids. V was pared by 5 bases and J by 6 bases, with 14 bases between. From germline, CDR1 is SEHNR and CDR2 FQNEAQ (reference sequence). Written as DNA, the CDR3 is TGTGCCAGCAGCCCCCCTGGGCGGGGCGAGCAGTACTTC. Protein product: CASSPPGRGEQYF.

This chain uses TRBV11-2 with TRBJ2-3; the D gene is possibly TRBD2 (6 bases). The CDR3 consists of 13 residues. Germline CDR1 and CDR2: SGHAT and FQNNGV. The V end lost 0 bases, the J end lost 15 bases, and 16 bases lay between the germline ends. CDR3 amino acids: CASSLEWVGTQYF. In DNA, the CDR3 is TGTGCCAGCAGCTTAGAATGGGTTGGGACTCAATATTTT.

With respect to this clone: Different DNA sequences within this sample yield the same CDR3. CDR3 amino acids: CASSASGTDTQYF. DNA for the CDR3: TGTGCCAGCAGCGCGAGCGGAACAGATACGCAGTATTTT. The chain is built from TRBV9 and TRBJ2-3, with D possibly matching TRBD2 (5 bases). The CDR3 is made up of 13 amino acids. In germline, CDR1 is SGDLS, CDR2 YYNGEE. The ends were cut back, 3 bases at V and 3 bases at J, with 8 bases in the middle.

The chain's CDR3 is CASSLGDREETQYF. CDR3 coding DNA: TGTGCCAGCAGCTTAGGGGACAGGGAAGAGACCCAGTACTTC. This chain connects TRBV11-3 to TRBJ2-5; 9 bases agree with TRBD1. Germline loops: CDR1 SGHNT, CDR2 YENEEA. The CDR3 spans 14 residues. The V gene end was trimmed by 1 base and the J gene end by 3 bases; junction bases not matched to a gene: 0.

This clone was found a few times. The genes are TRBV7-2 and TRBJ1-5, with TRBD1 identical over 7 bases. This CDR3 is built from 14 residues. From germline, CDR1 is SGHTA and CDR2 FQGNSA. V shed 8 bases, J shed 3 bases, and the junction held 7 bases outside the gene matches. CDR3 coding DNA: TGTGCCAGCGGGGAAGGGGGCCTCAATCAGCCCCAGCATTTT. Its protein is CASGEGGLNQPQHF.